A single sample gave rise to the 30 T cell receptor beta chains below, sequenced in a study of cytomegalovirus exposure and HLA in healthy donors. The PCR had 60 Vbeta and 13 Jbeta primers. Sequencing was performed with immunoSEQ multiplex PCR; in TCRdb, only in-frame clones are kept and a portion is missing. The sample carries roughly 120,000 clones, 75% to 85% recorded once. Sequencing input: PBMCs. The receptors here all came from a young man in good health and CMV-seronegative.

V is TRBV7-2 and J is TRBJ2-5; tentative D call: TRBD1 (5 bases). The end of the DNA fits TRBJ2-7 better, so the J call may be wrong. The germline gives CDR1 SGHTA, CDR2 FQGNSA. The CDR3 sequence is 14 residues long. This chain's CDR3 is CASSYARAALEQYF. DNA for the CDR3: TGTGCCAGCAGCTACGCCAGGGCTGCGCTCGAGCAGTACTTC.

This chain uses TRBV28 with TRBJ1-1; a possible D gene is TRBD1 (5 bases). This CDR3 is built from 14 residues. V was cut by 4 bases and J by 4 bases, with 13 bases left in between. Germline CDR1 reads MDHEN; CDR2 reads SYDVKM. The CDR3 DNA follows: TGTGCCAGCAGTTCTAGGGTGGGGCGCACTGAAGCTTTCTTT. It is translated as CASSSRVGRTEAFF. The full variable domain, completed using reference TRBV28 and TRBJ1-1, is DVKVTQSSRYLVKRTGEKVFLECVQDMDHENMFWYRQDPGLGLRLIYFSYDVKMKEKGDIPEGYSVSREKKERFSLILESASTNQTSMYLCASSSRVGRTEAFFGQGTRLTVV.

This rearrangement joins TRBV7-9 to TRBJ2-7, with 14 bases matching TRBD2. The CDR3 has 15 residues. With V trimmed by 5 bases and J by 4 bases, 4 bases remained unmatched. Germline V gene data show CDR1 as SEHNR and CDR2 as FQNEAQ (reference sequence). The CDR3, as DNA: TGTGCCAGCAGCCTGGGACTAGCGGGAGCTTACGAGCAGTACGTC. Translating gives CASSLGLAGAYEQYV.

V is TRBV14 and J is TRBJ1-2; the match to TRBD1 covers 7 bases. Germline values: CDR1 SGHDN, CDR2 FVKESK. This CDR3 has 15 amino acids. J gave up 3 bases and V 4 bases, and 8 bases lay outside the gene matches. In DNA form, the CDR3 reads TGTGCCAGCAGCCGAACAGGGGCCGAAGACTATGGCTACACCTTC. As protein: CASSRTGAEDYGYTF.

The chain employs TRBV5-1 and TRBJ2-5; 16 positions agree with TRBD2. Germline V gene lookup returns CDR1 SGHRS and CDR2 YFSETQ. Trimming cost V 4 bases and J 6 bases; bases outside gene matches: 6. The CDR3 covers 16 residues. The CDR3: CASSSGTSGRVKTQYF. CDR3 nucleotide sequence: TGCGCCAGCAGCAGCGGGACTAGCGGGAGGGTCAAGACCCAGTACTTC.

The chain links TRBV4-1 to TRBJ1-2, with D maybe TRBD1 (6 bases). Per germline, CDR1 MGHRA and CDR2 YSYEKL. V was shortened by 5 bases and J by 1 base, with 14 bases between the two germline ends. The CDR3 has 15 amino acids. The DNA for the CDR3 is TGCGCCAGCAGCTCAACAGGGAGGGGTAACTATGGCTACACCTTC. Encoded protein: CASSSTGRGNYGYTF.

The rearrangement uses TRBV7-9 and TRBJ2-3; 10 positions match TRBD2. Germline CDR1 and CDR2: SEHNR and FQNEAQ (reference sequence). With V trimmed by 5 bases and J by 0 bases, 5 bases remained unmatched. The CDR3 consists of 16 residues. The CDR3, as DNA: TGTGCCAGCAGCCTTGCGACTAGCGGGAGCACAGATACGCAGTATTTT. This encodes CASSLATSGSTDTQYF.

The chain couples TRBV6-4 to TRBJ2-3; 14 bases map to TRBD2. Germline assignment: CDR1 MRHNA and CDR2 SNTAGT. The junction had 10 bases not matched to a gene; V was cut back by 8 bases and J by 6 bases. This CDR3 comprises 16 residues. The DNA of the CDR3 is TGTGCCAGCGGCGAAGGACTAGCGGGAGGAGCTGATACGCAGTATTTT. The encoded protein is CASGEGLAGGADTQYF.

The V gene is TRBV4-2, the J gene TRBJ2-5; 12 bases align to TRBD2. CDR3 length equals 15 residues. Per germline, CDR1 LGHNA and CDR2 YNFKEQ. V was clipped by 6 bases and J by 4 bases; unmatched bases: 6. CDR3 DNA sequence: TGTGCCAGCAGGGCTACTAGCGGGAGGACAGAGACCCAGTACTTC. This gives the protein CASRATSGRTETQYF.

This clone has more than one count but fewer than ten. This same CDR3 is encoded by further DNA sequences in the sample. This chain joins TRBV28 and TRBJ2-7, with 7 bases lining up with TRBD1. The junction had 4 bases not matched to a gene; V was cut back by 6 bases and J by 2 bases. CDR1 is MDHEN and CDR2 is SYDVKM in the germline V gene. This CDR3 spans 13 amino acids. In DNA form, the CDR3 reads TGTGCCAGCAGCCCGGGACAGACCTACGAGCAGTACTTC. It specifies CASSPGQTYEQYF.

The chain couples TRBV6-5 to TRBJ2-2; no firm D call. The germline V gene encodes CDR1 MNHEY and CDR2 SVGAGI. V lost 2 bases to trimming and J lost 5 bases, with 6 bases between them. CDR3 length: 13 residues. The CDR3 DNA sequence: TGTGCCAGCAGTTACCCCGCGACCGGGGAGCTGTTTTTT. It specifies CASSYPATGELFF.

This rearrangement joins TRBV5-1 to TRBJ2-3, with 9 nucleotides matching TRBD2. Germline CDR1 SGHRS, CDR2 YFSETQ. J lost 5 bases, V lost 4 bases, and 14 bases had no gene match. The CDR3 length is 17 residues. In DNA form, the CDR3 reads TGCGCCAGCAGCCCTCAATCAGTAGCGGGAGCTAGAGATACGCAGTATTTT. It is translated as CASSPQSVAGARDTQYF.

The genes are TRBV19 and TRBJ2-3, with 7 nucleotides matching TRBD1. The CDR3 is 15 residues long. V gave up 3 bases and J gave up 4 bases; unmatched junction bases: 7. CDR1 and CDR2 from the germline V gene are LNHDA and SQIVND (reference sequence). Here the CDR3 reads CASSINRGAPDTQYF. CDR3 sequence (DNA): TGTGCCAGTAGTATTAACAGGGGCGCCCCAGATACGCAGTATTTT.

The chain couples TRBV27 to TRBJ1-5, with 7 bases fitting TRBD1. V shed 5 bases and J 4 bases; nucleotides not matched to a gene: 8. The CDR3 has 15 amino acids. The germline V gene has CDR1 MNHEY and CDR2 SMNVEV (reference sequence). CDR3 coding DNA: TGTGCCAGCAGTCGAGAGGGGGCGGGAAATCAGCCCCAGCATTTT. Translation gives CASSREGAGNQPQHF.

The chain couples TRBV5-8 to TRBJ2-7, with 10 bases aligning to TRBD2. This CDR3 is built from 15 residues. Trimming removed 1 base from V and 4 bases from J; junction bases left unmatched: 5. Germline assignment: CDR1 SGHTS and CDR2 YDEGEE. CDR3 amino acids: CASSLSSGSLYEQYF. For the CDR3, the DNA is TGTGCCAGCAGCTTGTCTAGCGGGAGTTTATACGAGCAGTACTTC.

This sequence joins TRBV19 and TRBJ2-1; 7 nucleotides match TRBD1. The CDR3 has 15 residues. The V gene's germline CDR1 is LNHDA and CDR2 SQIVND (reference sequence). V shed 4 bases, J shed 6 bases, and the junction held 9 bases outside the gene matches. CDR3 protein: CASSNRGTVANEQFF. CDR3 DNA: TGTGCCAGTAGTAACAGGGGCACTGTGGCCAATGAGCAGTTCTTC. Filled out from reference TRBV19 and TRBJ2-1, the complete variable domain reads DGGITQSPKYLFRKEGQNVTLSCEQNLNHDAMYWYRQDPGQGLRLIYYSQIVNDFQKGDIAEGYSVSREKKESFPLTVTSAQKNPTAFYLCASSNRGTVANEQFFGPGTRLTVL.

The chain employs TRBV5-1 and TRBJ1-1, with 9 bases that match TRBD1. From germline, CDR1 is SGHRS and CDR2 YFSETQ. The trim removed 0 bases at V and 4 bases at J, leaving 13 bases unmatched. The CDR3 consists of 18 residues. The CDR3 coding sequence is TGCGCCAGCAGCTTGGCCTCGGGTTGGGACAGGGTCGGCACTGAAGCTTTCTTT. Amino acid sequence: CASSLASGWDRVGTEAFF.

The rearrangement joins TRBV6-1 to TRBJ1-5; D perhaps matches TRBD1 (5 bases). Germline V gene lookup returns CDR1 MNHNS and CDR2 SASEGT. Trimming cost V 2 bases and J 4 bases, with 9 bases left between them. The CDR3 runs to 14 residues. Here the CDR3 DNA reads TGTGCCAGCAGTGAACTCGGGGGGAATCAGCCCCAGCATTTT. As protein: CASSELGGNQPQHF.

The chain uses TRBV30 and TRBJ1-5; D possibly corresponds to TRBD1 (5 bases). Germline values: CDR1 GTSNPN, CDR2 SVGIG (reference sequence). Trimming left V 4 bases short and J 6 bases short, with 16 bases between. CDR3 length equals 14 residues. The CDR3 region has the DNA TGTGCCTGGAATGGGGCAATGGGTGGTCAGCCCCAGCATTTT. Residues: CAWNGAMGGQPQHF. The whole variable domain, remainder taken from reference TRBV30 and TRBJ1-5, is SQTIHQWPATLVQPVGSPLSLECTVEGTSNPNLYWYRQAAGRGLQLLFYSVGIGQISSEVPQNLSASRPQDRQFILSSKKLLLSDSGFYLCAWNGAMGGQPQHFGDGTRLSIL.

This clone was seen a single time. The CDR3 protein is CASSRTGGLESGYTF. The CDR3 bases are TGTGCCAGCAGCAGGACAGGGGGGCTGGAGAGCGGCTACACCTTC. The rearrangement links TRBV5-5 to TRBJ1-2, with TRBD1 identical over 10 bases. The trim removed 4 bases at V and 8 bases at J, leaving 11 bases unmatched. There are 15 residues in the CDR3. Germline loops: CDR1 SGHKS, CDR2 YYEKEE (reference sequence).

This clone was observed once. This chain links TRBV5-4 with TRBJ2-5, with D perhaps TRBD2 (6 bases). The CDR3 contains 16 residues. The germline V gene has CDR1 SGHNT and CDR2 YYREEE (reference sequence). The ends were cut back, 4 bases at V and 5 bases at J, with 21 bases in the middle. The CDR3 nucleotides read TGTGCCAGCAGCCGCGGCGGGACCGGGACCAGGGAGACCCAGTACTTC. It encodes CASSRGGTGTRETQYF. The full variable domain, rest sourced from reference TRBV5-4 and TRBJ2-5, is ETGVTQSPTHLIKTRGQQVTLRCSSQSGHNTVSWYQQALGQGPQFIFQYYREEENGRGNFPPRFSGLQFPNYSSELNVNALELDDSALYLCASSRGGTGTRETQYFGPGTRLLVL.

This clone has a single count. One end of the junction fails to match germline, which may point to a read error. The CDR3 nucleotides are TGTGCCGGCAGTTTATTGGGGCCGTCGTCATATAGCAATCAGCCCCAGCATTTT. Its translation is CAGSLLGPSSYSNQPQHF. The chain joins TRBV28 to TRBJ1-5; possible D gene TRBD1, 5 bases. Germline loops: CDR1 MDHEN, CDR2 SYDVKM. This CDR3 region has 18 residues.

V is TRBV7-9 and J is TRBJ1-6, with D unclear. Germline CDR1 reads SEHNR; CDR2 reads FQNEAQ (reference sequence). Trimming removed 2 bases at V and 3 bases at J, with 14 bases between. The CDR3 is 17 residues long. As DNA, the CDR3 is TGTGCCAGCAGCTTATCTGCAGGCGGGGTCTATAATTCACCCCTCCACTTT. Translated: CASSLSAGGVYNSPLHF.

This clone has just one count. CDR3 coding DNA: TGTGCCAGCAACGGACAGGGTAATCAGCCCCAGCATTTT. Translating it yields CASNGQGNQPQHF. V and J are TRBV2 and TRBJ1-5, with 8 bases fitting TRBD1. There are 13 residues in the CDR3. Germline assignment: CDR1 SNHLY and CDR2 FYNNEI. With V trimmed by 7 bases and J by 4 bases, 3 bases remained unmatched.

The table lists this clone with a count of one. V gene TRBV18 combines with J gene TRBJ2-1; TRBD2 matches at 13 bases. Germline CDR1 is KGHSH and CDR2 is LQKENI. The trim removed 0 bases at V and 2 bases at J, leaving 4 bases unmatched. The CDR3 sequence is 18 residues long. The CDR3 DNA follows: TGTGCCAGCTCACCACCGATTGGGACTAGCGGGGCCTACAATGAGCAGTTCTTC. Translation gives CASSPPIGTSGAYNEQFF.

The chain is built from TRBV19 and TRBJ2-1; 8 bases line up with TRBD1. After removal of 4 bases from V and 5 bases from J, the junction contained 7 bases not matched to a gene. This CDR3 is built from 15 residues. CDR1 and CDR2 (germline): LNHDA, SQIVND (reference sequence). This CDR3 is CASSTPGGAHNEQFF. The CDR3, as DNA: TGTGCCAGTAGTACACCAGGGGGCGCCCACAATGAGCAGTTCTTC.

This clone was observed once. The CDR3 DNA sequence: TGTGCCAGCAGTGAAAGTCGGAGGGGAAACACCATATATTTT. As protein: CASSESRRGNTIYF. V gene TRBV6-1 combines with J gene TRBJ1-3; D gene ambiguous. In germline, CDR1 is MNHNS, CDR2 SASEGT. Trimming shortened V by 2 bases and J by 4 bases, and 9 bases separated the two germline ends. CDR3 length equals 14 residues.

The J gene is TRBJ2-2, the V gene TRBV9; D is perhaps TRBD2 (5 bases). Germline loops: CDR1 SGDLS, CDR2 YYNGEE. V dropped 4 bases and J dropped 5 bases, with 15 bases sitting between them. CDR3 length: 15 residues. The CDR3: CASSLGNLGTGELFF. The CDR3 region has the DNA TGTGCCAGCAGCCTCGGGAACCTAGGGACCGGGGAGCTGTTTTTT.

The chain employs TRBV10-1 and TRBJ2-1; 8 positions agree with TRBD1. Germline assignment: CDR1 WNHNN and CDR2 SYGVQD (reference sequence). The CDR3 consists of 14 residues. With 3 bases clipped from V and 4 bases from J, the junction kept 2 bases outside the gene matches. CDR3 protein: CASSDWTGYNEQFF. In DNA, the CDR3 is TGCGCCAGCAGTGACTGGACAGGGTACAATGAGCAGTTCTTC.

CDR3 coding DNA: TGTGCCAGCACAGACACACAGCCCCAGCATTTT. This gives the protein CASTDTQPQHF. The gene calls are TRBV6-1 and TRBJ1-5; D unclear. The length of the CDR3 is 11 residues. V lost 7 bases to trimming and J lost 7 bases, with 8 bases between them. Germline V gene lookup returns CDR1 MNHNS and CDR2 SASEGT.